These 25 T cell receptor beta chains came from one sample sequenced in a study of T cell clones after liver transplantation (dated by TCRdb to between 2018 and 2021). The time point tag for this specimen amounts to: pre-transplant. The method behind the library was the immunoSEQ multiplex PCR assay. Drawn from immuneACCESS, this table holds only the in-frame rearrangements with V and J called that TCRdb kept. Clones are partly lost; checked studies trace under half to an unresolved V gene and leave the rest unexplained. In this sample the table shows about 7,900 clones, approximately 80% of which occur a single time. The ten largest clones take up around 41% of the sample. The sequences come from CD8+ T cells from blood, collected before liver transplant. The receptors stem from a human donor who received a liver transplant.

The chain recombines TRBV6-6 with TRBJ2-5; D not certain. This CDR3 has 16 amino acids. Trimming removed 2 bases from V and 3 bases from J, with 16 bases in between. CDR1 and CDR2 (germline): MNHNY, SVGAGI (reference sequence). CDR3: CASSYPQTGRKETQYF. The CDR3 DNA reads TGTGCCAGCAGTTACCCTCAGACGGGTCGGAAAGAGACCCAGTACTTC.

This clone was detected only a few times. CDR3: CASSLELGTEAFF. CDR3 DNA sequence: TGCGCCAGCAGCTTGGAGCTTGGCACTGAAGCTTTCTTT. This chain uses TRBV5-1 with TRBJ1-1; no clear D gene. The germline V gene has CDR1 SGHRS and CDR2 YFSETQ. The CDR3 contains 13 residues. V lost 0 bases, J lost 4 bases, and 7 bases lay in between.

The chain employs TRBV28 and TRBJ1-2; D remains unclear. The germline V gene has CDR1 MDHEN and CDR2 SYDVKM. V was cut by 1 base and J by 4 bases, with 13 bases left in between. CDR3 size: 15 residues. The CDR3 region is CASSLFWGVGYGYTF. The CDR3 DNA sequence: TGTGCCAGCAGTTTATTTTGGGGAGTCGGCTATGGCTACACCTTC.

The chain links TRBV6-5 to TRBJ2-7, with a tentative D call TRBD2 (5 bases). The germline gives CDR1 MNHEY, CDR2 SVGAGI. The CDR3 contains 13 residues. Trimming removed 5 bases at V and 3 bases at J, with 11 bases between. CDR3 amino acids: CASSTRERYEQYF. CDR3 bases: TGTGCCAGCAGTACGAGGGAACGCTACGAGCAGTACTTC.

The CDR3 DNA is TGTGCCAGCAGTCACACAGATACGCAGTATTTT. This sequence encodes CASSHTDTQYF. The chain has TRBV6-1 and TRBJ2-3; no firm D call. There are 11 residues in the CDR3. The germline gives CDR1 MNHNS, CDR2 SASEGT. V gave up 5 bases and J gave up 2 bases, with 2 bases separating them.

The chain couples TRBV10-2 to TRBJ2-3; TRBD2 agrees at 11 bases. The V and J ends lost 5 bases and 3 bases, in that order; junction bases with no gene match: 1. Per the germline V gene, CDR1 is WSHSY and CDR2 is SAAADI. The CDR3 spans 14 residues. The CDR3 DNA follows: TGCGCCAGCAGTTCTAGCGGGGGGACAGATACGCAGTATTTT. Protein: CASSSSGGTDTQYF.

The chain employs TRBV27 and TRBJ1-6, with TRBD1 matching 9 bases. Trimming at V came to 0 bases and at J to 0 bases, leaving 3 bases not matched to a gene. CDR3 size: 18 residues. The germline V gene has CDR1 MNHEY and CDR2 SMNVEV (reference sequence). CDR3: CASSLSGTGSSYNSPLHF. CDR3 DNA sequence: TGTGCCAGCAGTTTATCCGGGACAGGGAGCTCCTATAATTCACCCCTCCACTTT.

The chain combines TRBV11-2 with TRBJ2-3, with 7 bases aligning to TRBD1. Germline loops: CDR1 SGHAT, CDR2 FQNNGV. With V trimmed by 2 bases and J by 4 bases, 3 bases remained unmatched. This CDR3 spans 14 amino acids. Here the CDR3 reads CASSLTTGSDTQYF. The DNA for the CDR3 is TGTGCCAGCAGCTTAACGACAGGGTCAGATACGCAGTATTTT.

This clone was seen once. The chain is built from TRBV4-2 and TRBJ1-5; TRBD1 is a possible D gene (5 bases). This CDR3 region has 18 residues. CDR1 is LGHNA, CDR2 YNFKEQ, per germline. The germline V and J ends were trimmed by 0 bases and 6 bases, with 21 bases remaining between them. The CDR3 reads CASSQDWVGGGRGQPQHF. CDR3 sequence (DNA): TGTGCCAGCAGCCAAGATTGGGTAGGTGGAGGGAGGGGTCAGCCCCAGCATTTT.

Note on this clone: The sample contains more than one DNA sequence encoding this CDR3. V usage is TRBV5-4 and J usage is TRBJ2-5; 15 nucleotides match TRBD2. The CDR3 is made up of 17 amino acids. V gave up 3 bases and J gave up 4 bases; unmatched junction bases: 7. The germline V gene encodes CDR1 SGHNT and CDR2 YYREEE (reference sequence). CDR3 in amino acids: CASSSVGLAGGRETQYF. In nucleotides, the CDR3 is TGTGCCAGCAGCTCCGTTGGACTAGCGGGGGGGAGAGAGACCCAGTACTTC.

For this clone: A junction end diverges from the germline sequence, so it may reflect a read error. This sequence joins TRBV28 and TRBJ2-5; the D gene is possibly TRBD2 (5 bases). Germline V lookup: CDR1 MDHEN, CDR2 SYDVKM. This CDR3 is built from 15 residues. The DNA for the CDR3 is TGTGCCAGCAGCTTATTTCGGGAAACGCAAGAGACCCAGTACTTC. It encodes CASSLFRETQETQYF.

The genes are TRBV29-1 and TRBJ2-2; TRBD1 agrees at 7 bases. Germline trimming cut 3 bases from V and 3 bases from J; bases unmatched to any gene: 7. The CDR3 spans 15 residues. Germline-derived CDR1 and CDR2 are SQVTM and ANQGSEA. The chain's CDR3 is CSVEPRDSYTGELFF. As DNA, the CDR3 is TGCAGCGTTGAGCCCCGGGACAGCTACACCGGGGAGCTGTTTTTT.

The chain joins TRBV11-1 to TRBJ2-7; D possibly corresponds to TRBD2 (6 bases). Trimming removed 5 bases from V and 2 bases from J, with 19 bases in between. Looked up from germline, CDR1 is SGHAT and CDR2 is FQDESV (reference sequence). This CDR3 comprises 16 residues. The CDR3 region has the DNA TGTGCCAGCAGCCCCAGTTTTGGCAGGGAGGCCTACGAGCAGTACTTC. The encoded protein is CASSPSFGREAYEQYF. Together with reference TRBV11-1 and TRBJ2-7, the CDR3 gives the full variable domain: EAEVAQSPRYKITEKSQAVAFWCDPISGHATLYWYRQILGQGPELLVQFQDESVVDDSQLPKDRFSAERLKGVDSTLKIQPAELGDSAMYLCASSPSFGREAYEQYFGPGTRLTVT.

The gene calls are TRBV7-9 and TRBJ2-3, with 11 bases fitting TRBD2. V was pared by 4 bases and J by 2 bases, with 8 bases of the junction left unmatched. Germline values: CDR1 SEHNR, CDR2 FQNEAQ (reference sequence). The length of the CDR3 is 17 residues. The CDR3, as DNA: TGTGCCAGCAGCTCCTTAGCGGGGGGGAGGTTCACAGATACGCAGTATTTT. This gives the protein CASSSLAGGRFTDTQYF. Based on the CDR3 plus reference TRBV7-9 and TRBJ2-3, the full variable domain is DTGVSQNPRHKITKRGQNVTFRCDPISEHNRLYWYRQTLGQGPEFLTYFQNEAQLEKSRLLSDRFSAERPKGSFSTLEIQRTEQGDSAMYLCASSSLAGGRFTDTQYFGPGTRLTVL.

The chain is built from TRBV30 and TRBJ1-1, with TRBD1 matching 9 bases. Looked up from germline, CDR1 is GTSNPN and CDR2 is SVGIG (reference sequence). Losses at the gene ends were 2 bases for V and 6 bases for J; bases not matched to a gene: 7. The CDR3 is 14 amino acids. The CDR3 DNA sequence: TGTGCCTGGAGTACAGGGGGCGCGGGGGCTGAAGCTTTCTTT. Its protein product is CAWSTGGAGAEAFF.

This clone has just one count. This chain links TRBV27 with TRBJ2-1; D unclear. This CDR3 comprises 13 residues. In germline, CDR1 is MNHEY, CDR2 SMNVEV (reference sequence). Trimming took 3 bases from V and 6 from J, leaving 9 bases between them. The chain's CDR3 is CASSLAGSNEQFF. CDR3 sequence (DNA): TGTGCCAGCAGTTTGGCAGGTAGCAATGAGCAGTTCTTC.

The rearrangement links TRBV11-2 to TRBJ1-1; a possible D gene is TRBD1 (6 bases). V lost 6 bases, J lost 3 bases, and 11 bases lay in between. Per germline, CDR1 SGHAT and CDR2 FQNNGV. This CDR3 is 13 amino acids long. The CDR3 DNA sequence: TGTGCCAGCAGACAGGGTGGAGACACTGAAGCTTTCTTT. Protein sequence: CASRQGGDTEAFF.

The chain is built from TRBV30 and TRBJ2-1; D is perhaps TRBD2 (6 bases). This CDR3 has 16 amino acids. Germline lookup yields CDR1 GTSNPN and CDR2 SVGIG (reference sequence). Between the trimmed V and J ends, which lost 7 bases and 0 bases, there was a span of 19 bases. In DNA form, the CDR3 reads TGTGCCTCCTATGCGGAGGGCTTTGGCTCCTACAATGAGCAGTTCTTC. Its protein product is CASYAEGFGSYNEQFF.

This sequence joins TRBV5-4 and TRBJ2-5, with D maybe TRBD2 (5 bases). CDR1 is SGHNT, CDR2 YYREEE, per germline (reference sequence). The ends were cut back, 0 bases at V and 0 bases at J, with 6 bases in the middle. The CDR3 extends over 14 amino acids. CDR3 residues: CASSLAGDQETQYF. The CDR3 DNA sequence: TGTGCCAGCAGCTTGGCCGGGGACCAAGAGACCCAGTACTTC.

The chain employs TRBV28 and TRBJ2-2, with TRBD1 matching over 9 bases. Trimming took 5 bases from V and 6 from J; bases not matched to a gene: 7. Germline V gives CDR1 MDHEN, CDR2 SYDVKM. The CDR3 consists of 15 residues. The CDR3 is CASSEDRGISGELFF. The CDR3 coding sequence is TGTGCCAGCAGTGAGGACAGGGGAATTTCCGGGGAGCTGTTTTTT.

This clone was observed a single time. A junction boundary mismatches the germline segment, possibly from a read error. The chain is built from TRBV9 and TRBJ2-2, with 7 bases lining up with TRBD1. This CDR3 comprises 16 residues. Germline CDR1 reads SGDLS; CDR2 reads YYNGEE. CDR3 DNA: TGTGCCAGCAGCGTCGTTGGGACAGTCAACACTGGGGAGCTGTTTTTT. It is translated as CASSVVGTVNTGELFF. Drawing the rest from reference TRBV9 and TRBJ2-2, the complete variable domain is DSGVTQTPKHLITATGQRVTLRCSPRSGDLSVYWYQQSLDQGLQFLIQYYNGEERAKGNILERFSAQQFPDLHSELNLSSLELGDSALYFCASSVVGTVNTGELFFGEGSRLTVL.

This chain links TRBV4-1 with TRBJ2-7; D gene uncertain. This CDR3 region has 16 residues. V was cut by 0 bases and J by 0 bases, with 12 bases left in between. Germline CDR1 reads MGHRA; CDR2 reads YSYEKL. This CDR3 reads CASSQETSRSSYEQYF. The CDR3 DNA reads as TGCGCCAGCAGCCAAGAGACCTCGCGGAGCTCCTACGAGCAGTACTTC.

Only one count was recorded for this clone. The rearrangement uses TRBV7-9 and TRBJ1-2; the D gene is possibly TRBD1 (5 bases). Trimming removed 5 bases from V and 4 bases from J, with 11 bases in between. CDR1 and CDR2 (germline): SEHNR, FQNEAQ (reference sequence). The length of the CDR3 is 13 residues. CDR3 residues: CASSRDSIYGYTF. In nucleotides, the CDR3 is TGTGCCAGCAGCCGTGACAGTATCTATGGCTACACCTTC. Complete variable domain (other parts from reference TRBV7-9 and TRBJ1-2): DTGVSQNPRHKITKRGQNVTFRCDPISEHNRLYWYRQTLGQGPEFLTYFQNEAQLEKSRLLSDRFSAERPKGSFSTLEIQRTEQGDSAMYLCASSRDSIYGYTFGSGTRLTVV.

The count of this clone is one. This sequence joins TRBV7-3 and TRBJ2-7; D call uncertain. The CDR3 totals 13 residues. Deletions cut 2 bases from V and 2 bases from J, with 7 bases between. Per the germline V gene, CDR1 is SGHTA and CDR2 is FQGTGA. CDR3 region: CASSLGSPYEQYF. In DNA form, the CDR3 reads TGTGCCAGCAGCTTAGGTAGTCCCTACGAGCAGTACTTC.

V gene TRBV6-1 combines with J gene TRBJ2-2; TRBD1 aligns across 8 bases. With 4 bases clipped from V and 3 bases from J, the junction kept 4 bases outside the gene matches. CDR1 is MNHNS, CDR2 SASEGT, per germline. This CDR3 comprises 15 residues. Written as DNA, the CDR3 is TGTGCCAGCAGTGCAGGGGGCTCGGACACCGGGGAGCTGTTTTTT. Its translation is CASSAGGSDTGELFF.